This T cell receptor beta chain was captured by sequencing in a study of CD8 T cell repertoires and HIV-1 epitope variants (dated by TCRdb to about 2020). Concerning the study at large: Twenty-five peptides representing autologous and known Gag and Nef epitope variants were each used to stimulate T cells in separate culture wells. A CMV, EBV and flu peptide pool, the Ebola AY9 epitope as negative control, and a no-peptide well were included as control conditions. Tested epitopes included three Gag epitope families and Nef HW9 and YT9. T cells were enriched using the EasySep Human T Cell Enrichment Kit and were co-cultured with equal numbers of autologous T cell-negative cells serving as antigen-presenting cells. Cultures ran for around 10 days in IMDM with gentamicin, with half-media changes on days 3 and 7 adding IL-2, IL-7 and IL-15. An aliquot of 1M T cells was set aside as an uncultured baseline condition, separate from the roughly 80 T cell cultures. A total of 80 to 100 T cell cultures were run, with each culture condition performed in triplicate except for one peptide, which was performed in duplicate.

The EasySep Human CD8+ T Cell Enrichment Kit was used on day 10 to isolate CD8+ T cells from every culture. There are 14 amino acids in the CDR3, from cysteine to phenylalanine inclusive. Just CDR3 DNA is preserved here, 42 bases in frame from base 1. V drops 0 bases and J drops 2 bases, leaving 8 bases in between. CDR1 is given as SGHDT and CDR2 as YYEEEE, both from the germline V gene. TCR beta CDR3 regions were sequenced at survey depth on the immunoSEQ platform. The QIAamp DNA micro kit was used to extract genomic DNA from every cultured and uncultured CD8+ T cell population. Turning to the authors' computational methods: Samples with under 5,000 productive reads were excluded, and this exclusion removed about 7% of the roughly 80 HIV peptide-stimulated cultures. A MANAFEST web app trimmed sequences to CDR3 and removed nonproductive sequences, CDR3s under 5 amino acids, and those not starting C or ending F/W. Clonotypes were classified as antigen-specific only if expansion was observed in at least 2 of 3 replicates versus the no-peptide control at FDR 0.01, only within one epitope family. Specific clonotypes also needed at least fivefold higher frequency than in wells stimulated with peptides from other epitope families. TCRdb mirrors the immuneACCESS table, restricted to in-frame sequences. Some clones are absent from its copies; in checked studies, under half trace to an unresolved V gene, and the reason for the others is unknown. The DNA was the basis for D and trimming; V, J and clone size are from that table. The sample table records over 90,000 clones; around 67% of these occur just once. 20% to 30% of the sample is in the top ten clones.

About this clone: The antigen it binds to is not known. Base qualities are not recorded, but no much larger clone differs from it by a single base.

Overall results and qualifications from the work: The Nef KF9 family was recognized by five clonotypes and the HW9 family by one, and no responses to the TAALDMSHF plasma variant were observed. The assay identified only TCR beta chains and indicated proliferation in response to antigen, without indicating T cell function or cytokine profile. Nine or ten antigen-specific TCR beta clonotypes were identified, of which more than 5 appeared to be cross-reactive for autologous or known escape epitope variants.

Input material: uncultured baseline CD8+ T cells from peripheral blood mononuclear cells (PBMCs). The V gene is TRBV5-6 and the J gene is TRBJ2-5, with no confidently assigned D gene. The TCR was taken from a male donor with HIV. The CDR3 corresponds to CASSLGRRQETQYF. The nucleotide sequence reads as follows: TGTGCCAGCAGCTTGGGACGGAGACAAGAGACCCAGTACTTC.